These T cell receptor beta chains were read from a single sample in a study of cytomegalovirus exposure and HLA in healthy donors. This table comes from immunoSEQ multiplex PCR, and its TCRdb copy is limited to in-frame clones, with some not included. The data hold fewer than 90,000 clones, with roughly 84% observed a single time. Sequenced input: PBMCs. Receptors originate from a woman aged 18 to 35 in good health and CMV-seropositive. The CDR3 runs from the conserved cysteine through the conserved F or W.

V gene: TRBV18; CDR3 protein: CASSPGDYQPQHF
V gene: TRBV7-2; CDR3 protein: CASGGVQGASTGELFF
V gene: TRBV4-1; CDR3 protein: CASSQVFSYGYTF
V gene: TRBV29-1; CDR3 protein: CSVEFSDYGYTF
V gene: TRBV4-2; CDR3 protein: CASTNDRENSPLHF
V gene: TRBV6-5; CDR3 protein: CASSSGFSTDTQYF
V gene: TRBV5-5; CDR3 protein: CASSFGGYNEQFF
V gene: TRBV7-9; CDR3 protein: CASGDRGSWDTQYF
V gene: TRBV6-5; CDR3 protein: CASSRQGGNTIYF
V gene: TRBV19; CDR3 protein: CASSIAGTGGQETQYF
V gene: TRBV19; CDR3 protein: CASSKGQMNTEAFF
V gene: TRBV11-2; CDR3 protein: CASSPRGLAGGLDYEQYF
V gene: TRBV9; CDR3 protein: CASSRGATGETQYF
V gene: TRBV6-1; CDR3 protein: CASSESGGNQPQHF
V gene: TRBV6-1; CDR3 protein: CASSETGLYYTF
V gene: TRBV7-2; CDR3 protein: CASSFPPGRRANTEAFF
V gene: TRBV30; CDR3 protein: CAWSGLAGGTDTQYF
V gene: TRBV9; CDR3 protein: CASSGEAGRQTGELFF
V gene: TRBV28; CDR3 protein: CASSLTSPETQYF
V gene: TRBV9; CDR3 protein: CASSETGQGVYEQYF
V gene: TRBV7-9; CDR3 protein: CASSHPGQGIREQYF
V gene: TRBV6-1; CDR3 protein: CASSDHYNSYEQYF
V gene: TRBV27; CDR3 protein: CASSARGNYGYTF
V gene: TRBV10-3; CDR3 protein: CAISAGNYGYTF
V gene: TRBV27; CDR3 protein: CASSLYLGLNTEAFF
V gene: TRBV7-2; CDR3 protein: CASSYTGISSGANVLTF
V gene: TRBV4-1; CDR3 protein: CASSQDWRSSYNEQFF
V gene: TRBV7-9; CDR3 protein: CASSLGPGFNQPQHF
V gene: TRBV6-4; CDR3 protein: CASSDSRGAGDTQYF
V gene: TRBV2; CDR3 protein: CASGVGTTTYEQYF
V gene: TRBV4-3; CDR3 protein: CASSQDGAAVNTEAFF
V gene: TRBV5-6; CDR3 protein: CASSYPPGTASYEQYF
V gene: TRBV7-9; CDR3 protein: CASSPRPNRDRNEQYF
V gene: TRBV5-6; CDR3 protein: CASSFWGTGKHIYF
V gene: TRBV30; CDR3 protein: CACQTGNLNTEAFF
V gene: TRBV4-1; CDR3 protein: CASSQQVGQSDQPQHF
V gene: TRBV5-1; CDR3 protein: CASSSLAGGYEQYF
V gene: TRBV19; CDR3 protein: CASSRVRDSPLHF
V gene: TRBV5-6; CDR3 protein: CASSLEAGRREAFF
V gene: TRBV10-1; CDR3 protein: CASSESYEQYF
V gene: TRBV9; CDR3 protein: CASSVTEIYNSPLHF
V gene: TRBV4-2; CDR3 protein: CASSQDVTGFNEKLFF
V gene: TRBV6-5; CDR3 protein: CASSYPGTGPSYEQYF
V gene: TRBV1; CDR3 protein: CTSSQDESGGHYEQYF
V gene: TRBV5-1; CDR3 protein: CASSQTANYGYTF
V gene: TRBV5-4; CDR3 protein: CASSLQRDTSNTGELFF
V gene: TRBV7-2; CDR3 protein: CASSLDAGPSGNTIYF
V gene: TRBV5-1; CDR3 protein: CASSSTGTTVRETQYF
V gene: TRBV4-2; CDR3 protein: CASSQARQGQETQYF
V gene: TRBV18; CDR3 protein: CASSLPPADTQYF
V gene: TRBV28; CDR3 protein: CASSQIGARTDTQYF
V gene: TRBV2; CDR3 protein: CASTPVSNTGELFF
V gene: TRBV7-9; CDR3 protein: CASSRDYYGYTF